These T cell receptor beta chains were read from a single sample in a study of cytomegalovirus exposure and HLA in healthy donors. Data came from immunoSEQ multiplex PCR; TCRdb stores just in-frame clones and leaves some out. The repertoire holds hundreds of thousands of clones, with 70% to 90% as singletons. Sequenced input: PBMCs. The receptors shown here come from a woman aged 18-29 years in good health and CMV-seronegative. Both conserved end residues are part of each CDR3. The D gene is left open where the match is weak. Clone size appears in some rows only: once, few, many, or a class for an expanded clone.

clone size: -; J gene: TRBJ2-1; V gene: TRBV7-3; D gene: TRBD2; CDR3 protein: CASSLIGSGRTVEQFF; CDR3 DNA: TGTGCCAGCAGCTTAATAGGTAGCGGGAGAACGGTTGAGCAGTTCTTC
clone size: few; J gene: TRBJ1-5; V gene: TRBV18; D gene: -; CDR3 protein: CASSEQGLQPQHF; CDR3 DNA: TGTGCCAGCTCCGAGCAGGGGTTGCAGCCCCAGCATTTT
clone size: -; J gene: TRBJ1-1; V gene: TRBV27; D gene: TRBD1; CDR3 protein: CASSLRGQGLNTEAFF; CDR3 DNA: TGTGCCAGCAGTCTAAGGGGACAGGGCTTGAACACTGAAGCTTTCTTT
clone size: -; J gene: TRBJ1-5; V gene: TRBV19; D gene: -; CDR3 protein: CASSIDLTGKNQPQHF; CDR3 DNA: TGTGCCAGTAGTATAGATCTGACGGGTAAGAATCAGCCCCAGCATTTT
clone size: -; J gene: TRBJ2-1; V gene: TRBV27; D gene: TRBD2; CDR3 protein: CASSPLAGVAYNEQFF; CDR3 DNA: TGTGCCAGCAGTCCTCTAGCGGGAGTTGCCTACAATGAGCAGTTCTTC
clone size: -; J gene: TRBJ2-1; V gene: TRBV15; D gene: TRBD2; CDR3 protein: CATSSDSGSSYNEQFF; CDR3 DNA: TGTGCCACCAGCAGTGATAGCGGGAGCTCCTACAATGAGCAGTTCTTC
clone size: -; J gene: TRBJ1-5; V gene: TRBV27; D gene: -; CDR3 protein: CASSPTGWGNSNQPQHF; CDR3 DNA: TGTGCCAGCAGTCCAACAGGGTGGGGGAATAGCAATCAGCCCCAGCATTTT
clone size: -; J gene: TRBJ1-6; V gene: TRBV5-4; D gene: TRBD1; CDR3 protein: CASRYRDRDHSPLHF; CDR3 DNA: TGTGCCAGCAGATACCGGGACAGGGACCATTCACCCCTCCACTTT
clone size: -; J gene: TRBJ1-5; V gene: TRBV6-1; D gene: -; CDR3 protein: CASNRDGNQPQHF; CDR3 DNA: TGTGCCAGCAACAGGGATGGGAATCAGCCCCAGCATTTT
clone size: -; J gene: TRBJ1-2; V gene: TRBV6-1; D gene: -; CDR3 protein: CASSELQGSNYGYTF; CDR3 DNA: TGTGCCAGCAGTGAACTACAGGGCTCAAACTATGGCTACACCTTC
clone size: -; J gene: TRBJ2-3; V gene: TRBV19; D gene: -; CDR3 protein: CASSGDGRGDTQYF; CDR3 DNA: TGTGCCAGTAGTGGGGACGGACGGGGGGATACGCAGTATTTT
clone size: -; J gene: TRBJ1-1; V gene: TRBV5-1; D gene: -; CDR3 protein: CASSLDSRAVGTEAFF; CDR3 DNA: TGCGCCAGCAGCTTGGATAGCAGGGCGGTTGGAACTGAAGCTTTCTTT
clone size: few; J gene: TRBJ1-3; V gene: TRBV25-1; D gene: -; CDR3 protein: CASSDRVGNTIYF; CDR3 DNA: TGTGCCAGCAGTGACAGGGTTGGAAACACCATATATTTT
clone size: -; J gene: TRBJ2-7; V gene: TRBV5-5; D gene: -; CDR3 protein: CASSPIDPQGAEQYF; CDR3 DNA: TGTGCCAGCAGCCCCATAGACCCACAGGGTGCCGAGCAGTACTTC
clone size: -; J gene: TRBJ2-1; V gene: TRBV7-7; D gene: TRBD1; CDR3 protein: CASSLSRDREQFF; CDR3 DNA: TGTGCCAGCAGCTTATCCCGGGACAGAGAGCAGTTCTTC
clone size: -; J gene: TRBJ2-7; V gene: TRBV11-1; D gene: TRBD2; CDR3 protein: CASSLTGGPFEQYF; CDR3 DNA: TGTGCCAGCAGCTTAACGGGAGGGCCCTTCGAGCAGTACTTC